The 28 T cell receptor gamma chains below were found in one sample sequenced in a study of intestinal T cells in coeliac disease. For each case, the template was genomic DNA from ten roughly 5-µm formalin-fixed paraffin-embedded scrolls. The TRG library came from 150 to 200 ng of biopsy DNA amplified with LymphoTrack primers. TCRdb re-called clones from the multiplex PCR reads using CATT. This sample has 1,500 to 2,000 gamma-chain clones; approximately 50% occur once, and the top ten carry about 7.1%. Sequenced material: a duodenal biopsy. The receptors come from a human donor with celiac disease.

The V call is TRGV3, the J call TRGJP2. Germline trimming cut 0 bases from V and 6 bases from J; bases unmatched to any gene: 7. Germline CDR1 reads VTNTFY; CDR2 reads YDVSTARD (reference sequence). This CDR3 is built from 15 residues. CDR3 protein: CATWDRLEGDWIKTF. DNA for the CDR3: TGTGCCACCTGGGACAGGCTTGAGGGTGATTGGATCAAGACGTTT.

This clone came up a few times. This chain connects TRGV2 to TRGJP1. The CDR3 is 15 residues long. In germline, CDR1 is EGSNGY, CDR2 YDSYNSKV. The ends lost 0 bases at V and 3 bases at J; junction bases unmatched: 4. For the CDR3, the DNA is TGTGCCACCTGGGACGGGATGCCCACTGGTTGGTTCAAGATATTT. Protein sequence: CATWDGMPTGWFKIF.

This clone is large. The J gene is TRGJP1, the V gene TRGV2. The CDR3 spans 17 residues. V lost 0 bases and J lost 4; bases outside the gene matches: 11. Germline V lookup: CDR1 EGSNGY, CDR2 YDSYNSKV. CDR3 nucleotide sequence: TGTGCCACCTGGGACGGGCCGATGACCTACACTGGTTGGTTCAAGATATTT. It translates to CATWDGPMTYTGWFKIF.

Concerning this clone itself: Within the sample, other DNA sequences also encode this same CDR3. The chain is built from TRGV9 and TRGJP1. Germline CDR1 and CDR2: GITISATS and ISYDGTV (reference sequence). This CDR3 is built from 13 residues. V gave up 4 bases and J gave up 9 bases; unmatched junction bases: 8. The CDR3, as DNA: TGTGCCTTGTGGGAAGTGCTGCGTTGGTTCAAGATATTT. It translates to CALWEVLRWFKIF.

Concerning this clone itself: Being one base from a much bigger clone, this may be a read error. This same CDR3 is encoded by further DNA sequences in the sample. This chain uses TRGV2 with TRGJP1. CDR3 length: 18 residues. Germline loops: CDR1 EGSNGY, CDR2 YDSYNSKV. The CDR3 DNA follows: TGTGCCACTTGGGACGCCGTCGGTGGGTGGACCACTGGTTGGTTCAAGATATTT. This translates into CATWDAVGGWTTGWFKIF.

As for this clone: One base away lies a much larger clone, so this may be a sequencing read error. The sample has other DNA sequences that encode this CDR3 too. The chain employs TRGV10 and TRGJP1. TRGV10 is an ORF; its function is uncertain. The V gene end was trimmed by 12 bases and the J gene end by 4 bases; junction bases not matched to a gene: 15. This CDR3 region has 15 residues. The CDR3 reads CAAWADGGTGWFKIF. The DNA for the CDR3 is TGTGCTGCATGGGCCGATGGTGGCACTGGTTGGTTCAAGATATTT.

This clone was seen a few times. The chain combines TRGV3 with TRGJ1 or TRGJ2. The CDR3 is 16 amino acids. In germline, CDR1 is VTNTFY, CDR2 YDVSTARD (reference sequence). V was pared by 5 bases and J by 0 bases, with 13 bases of the junction left unmatched. The CDR3 here is CATWVPRPWNYYKKLF. The CDR3 DNA sequence: TGTGCCACCTGGGTCCCAAGACCTTGGAATTATTATAAGAAACTCTTT.

This clone has only a few counts. The chain has TRGV3 and TRGJ1 or TRGJ2. Germline V lookup: CDR1 VTNTFY, CDR2 YDVSTARD (reference sequence). The CDR3 runs to 15 residues. V shed 0 bases and J 3 bases; nucleotides not matched to a gene: 8. DNA for the CDR3: TGTGCCACCTGGGACAGGCCCCCCCTTTATTATAAGAAACTCTTT. Amino acids: CATWDRPPLYYKKLF.

Of note for this clone: A much larger clone differs by one base, so this may be a read error. Additional DNA sequences in this sample encode the identical CDR3. The rearrangement links TRGV2 to TRGJP2. V trimming: 1 base; J trimming: 3 bases; junction bases outside the gene matches: 5. Germline CDR1 reads EGSNGY; CDR2 reads YDSYNSKV. This CDR3 region has 15 residues. CDR3 loop: CATWDGGGSDWIKTF. In DNA form, the CDR3 reads TGTGCCACCTGGGACGGTGGGGGTAGTGATTGGATCAAGACGTTT.

Comments on this clone: A much larger clone sits a single nucleotide away, making a read error possible. The CDR3 reads CAAWDRTTDWFKIF. CDR3 coding DNA: TGTGCTGCGTGGGATCGCACCACTGATTGGTTCAAGATATTT. The rearrangement uses TRGV10 and TRGJP1. TRGV10 is designated an ORF whose function remains uncertain. The CDR3 is made up of 14 amino acids.

This sequence joins TRGV3 and TRGJP2. This CDR3 spans 13 amino acids. V shed 3 bases and J 5 bases; nucleotides not matched to a gene: 3. Germline lookup yields CDR1 VTNTFY and CDR2 YDVSTARD (reference sequence). The CDR3 reads CATWDGSDWIKTF. In DNA form, the CDR3 reads TGTGCCACCTGGGACGGAAGTGATTGGATCAAGACGTTT.

V gene TRGV10 combines with J gene TRGJP1. TRGV10 carries the ORF label, with uncertain function. V gave up 8 bases and J gave up 4 bases; unmatched junction bases: 8. This CDR3 is 14 amino acids long. The CDR3 DNA is TGTGCTGCGTGGGATCCGAGCACTGGTTGGTTCAAGATATTT. Translation gives CAAWDPSTGWFKIF.

V usage is TRGV11 and J usage is TRGJP1. TRGV11 is annotated as an ORF whose role is uncertain. The V and J ends lost 7 bases and 8 bases, in that order; junction bases with no gene match: 13. The CDR3 totals 15 residues. DNA of the CDR3: TGTGCCTGCTGGATAGGCGGGAAAATGGGTTGGTTCAAGATATTT. Its translation: CACWIGGKMGWFKIF.

Judged by abundance, this clone is large. Other DNA variants within this sample encode the same CDR3. The chain uses TRGV3 and TRGJ1 or TRGJ2. The CDR3 sequence is 14 residues long. Per the germline V gene, CDR1 is VTNTFY and CDR2 is YDVSTARD (reference sequence). Losses at the gene ends were 0 bases for V and 5 bases for J; bases not matched to a gene: 7. The CDR3 DNA is TGTGCCACCTGGGACAGGCCCCGGCATTATAAGAAACTCTTT. It codes for CATWDRPRHYKKLF.

As concerns this clone: A much larger clone sits a single nucleotide away, making a read error possible. The chain employs TRGV2 and TRGJP1. CDR3 length: 14 residues. The germline V gene has CDR1 EGSNGY and CDR2 YDSYNSKV. CDR3 sequence: CATWDEDTGWSKIF. The DNA of the CDR3 is TGTGCCACCTGGGACGAGGACACTGGTTGGTCCAAGATATTT.

Details on this clone: One end of the junction fails to match germline, which may point to a read error. The chain combines TRGV2 with TRGJ1 or TRGJ2. The CDR3 has 10 amino acids. Germline V gives CDR1 EGSNGY, CDR2 YDSYNSKV. CDR3 region: CAPWRYKKLF. The CDR3 region has the DNA TGTGCCCCCTGGAGGTATAAGAAACTCTTT.

Relative to its sample, this clone is large. At one end, the junction sequence differs from germline, possibly due to a read error. Within the sample, other DNA sequences also encode this same CDR3. The chain is built from TRGV2 and TRGJP2. The CDR3 sequence is 15 residues long. The germline V gene encodes CDR1 EGSNGY and CDR2 YDSYNSKV. The CDR3 DNA is TGTGCCACTTGGGAAGAAAATAGTAGTGATTGGATCAAGACGTTT. Translated, it gives CATWEENSSDWIKTF.

The V gene is TRGV2, the J gene TRGJ1 or TRGJ2. The V gene end was trimmed by 2 bases and the J gene end by 6 bases; junction bases not matched to a gene: 7. The CDR3 is 13 residues long. Germline V CDR1 and CDR2: EGSNGY, YDSYNSKV. The CDR3 protein is CATWDEPCYKKLF. DNA for the CDR3: TGTGCCACCTGGGACGAGCCCTGTTATAAGAAACTCTTT.

Note on this clone: A much larger clone differs by one base, so this may be a read error. Other nucleotide sequences from this sample produce the same CDR3. V and J are TRGV2 and TRGJP1. The V segment lost 6 bases and the J segment 2 bases; nucleotides outside the gene matches: 6. The CDR3 has 14 residues. CDR1 is EGSNGY, CDR2 YDSYNSKV, per germline. CDR3 nucleotide sequence: TGTGCCACCTGGTGGGGAACCACTGGTTGGTTCAAGATATTT. It encodes CATWWGTTGWFKIF.

In regard to this clone: This could be a read error, since a much larger clone is one nucleotide away. This sequence joins TRGV3 and TRGJ1 or TRGJ2. Germline values: CDR1 VTNTFY, CDR2 YDVSTARD (reference sequence). The CDR3 covers 15 residues. For the CDR3, the DNA is TGTGCCACCTGGGACAGGCAGGAAGATTATTATAAGAAGCTCTTT. Its protein is CATWDRQEDYYKKLF.

The chain has TRGV2 and TRGJ1 or TRGJ2. This CDR3 contains 13 residues. V shed 0 bases, J shed 10 bases, and the junction held 9 bases outside the gene matches. CDR1 and CDR2 from the germline V gene are EGSNGY and YDSYNSKV. The CDR3 DNA is TGTGCCACCTGGGACGGGGACCTCCTAAAGAAACTCTTT. It specifies CATWDGDLLKKLF.

Only one count was recorded for this clone. This sequence joins TRGV8 and TRGJ1 or TRGJ2. V shed 6 bases and J 3 bases; nucleotides not matched to a gene: 8. The CDR3 covers 13 residues. CDR1 is VENAVY and CDR2 is YDSYNSRV in the germline V gene. The CDR3 sequence is CATWTPFYYKKLF. The CDR3 bases are TGTGCCACCTGGACCCCTTTTTATTATAAGAAACTCTTT.

In DNA form, the CDR3 reads TGTGCCACCTCGGGACCGATGGTGTTCGGTAGTGATTGGATCAAGACGTTT. It yields the protein CATSGPMVFGSDWIKTF. The chain carries TRGV3 and TRGJP2. Per germline, CDR1 VTNTFY and CDR2 YDVSTARD (reference sequence). The trim removed 8 bases at V and 3 bases at J, leaving 18 bases unmatched. This CDR3 is built from 17 residues.

The chain carries TRGV9 and TRGJ1 or TRGJ2. V gave up 0 bases and J gave up 4 bases; unmatched junction bases: 6. The CDR3 runs 14 residues. CDR1 is GITISATS, CDR2 ISYDGTV, per germline (reference sequence). For the CDR3, the DNA is TGTGCCTTGTGGGAGGTGCATTGGTATTATAAGAAACTCTTT. Protein sequence: CALWEVHWYYKKLF.

As concerns this clone: An end of the junction does not agree with germline; a read error may underlie this. The chain is built from TRGV10 and TRGJP1. TRGV10 is treated as an ORF (open reading frame) with a function not yet certain. The CDR3 length is 17 residues. In DNA, the CDR3 is TGTGCTGCGTGTTGGGGCATTATATCGTCCACTGGTTGGTTCAAGATATTT. It codes for CAACWGIISSTGWFKIF.

The rearrangement links TRGV3 to TRGJP2. The CDR3 sequence is 15 residues long. The ends lost 5 bases at V and 0 bases at J; junction bases unmatched: 6. The germline V gene has CDR1 VTNTFY and CDR2 YDVSTARD (reference sequence). CDR3 region: CATWGRYSSDWIKTF. As DNA, the CDR3 is TGTGCCACCTGGGGAAGATATAGTAGTGATTGGATCAAGACGTTT.

This sequence joins TRGV11 and TRGJP1. TRGV11 is marked as an open reading frame, function uncertain. After removal of 11 bases from V and 4 bases from J, the junction contained 22 bases not matched to a gene. The CDR3 is 18 amino acids. CDR3 nucleotides: TGTGCCTGCTCTAAGAGGGGGAGGTGGTTAGGCACTGGTTGGTTCAAGATATTT. Translating gives CACSKRGRWLGTGWFKIF.

With regard to this clone: One end of the junction does not line up with germline, which may come from a read error. In the same sample, other DNA sequences code for this CDR3. The gene calls are TRGV2 and TRGJP1. Germline V gene sequence: CDR1 EGSNGY, CDR2 YDSYNSKV. This CDR3 comprises 14 residues. CDR3 protein: CATWDGHTGWFKIF. DNA of the CDR3: TGCGCCACCTGGGACGGGCACACTGGTTGGTTCAAGATATTT.